A selection of T cell receptor beta chains follows, all from one sample in a study of blood T cell repertoires in COVID-19. TCRdb's table, derived via immunoSEQ multiplex PCR, lists solely in-frame clones and lacks some. The profile shows 290,000 or so clones, about 88% of them singletons. The sample comprised peripheral blood. The receptors were sampled from a man in his sixties or seventies with acute or convalescent COVID-19. CDR3s include the opening cysteine and the closing phenylalanine or tryptophan. The D gene is left open where the match is weak. Size is omitted from some rows. Given values are once, few, many or a class for expanded clones.

j_call d_call clone_size v_call cdr3_aa cdr3_nt
TRBJ1-1 - few TRBV6-5 CASRDEGRAEAFF TGTGCCAGCAGAGATGAGGGGAGGGCTGAAGCTTTCTTT
TRBJ2-5 TRBD2 - TRBV24-1 CATSDPRLAEGTQYF TGTGCCACCAGTGATCCCCGACTAGCGGAAGGGACCCAGTACTTC
TRBJ2-7 TRBD1 few TRBV5-1 CASSVIGVRQGAGEQYF TGCGCCAGCAGCGTGATTGGGGTACGACAGGGGGCAGGAGAGCAGTACTTC
TRBJ1-6 - - TRBV9 CASSVEVQGNSPLHF TGTGCCAGCAGCGTAGAGGTACAGGGTAATTCACCCCTCCACTTT
TRBJ2-1 - - TRBV6-5 CASTLGPGYNEQFF TGTGCCAGCACCCTTGGCCCCGGGTACAATGAGCAGTTCTTC
TRBJ2-1 - - TRBV24-1 CATSDPGREQFF TGTGCCACCAGTGATCCGGGAAGAGAGCAGTTCTTC
TRBJ1-2 - - TRBV4-1 CASSPQGNYGYTF TGCGCCAGCAGCCCCCAGGGGAACTATGGCTACACCTTC
TRBJ1-2 TRBD1 - TRBV5-1 CASRQTGGYGYTF TGCGCCAGCAGACAGACAGGGGGCTATGGCTACACCTTC
TRBJ1-6 - - TRBV7-8 CASSLQINSPLHF TGTGCCAGCAGCTTACAGATTAATTCACCCCTCCACTTT
TRBJ2-5 - - TRBV5-1 CASSLAAGLQETQYF TGCGCCAGCAGCTTGGCTGCGGGACTCCAAGAGACCCAGTACTTC
TRBJ2-1 - - TRBV15 CATSRVLAVEDEQFF TGTGCCACCAGCAGAGTGCTGGCAGTAGAGGATGAGCAGTTCTTC
TRBJ2-1 - - TRBV18 CASSPGILRDEQFF TGTGCCAGCTCACCCGGGATCCTGAGGGATGAGCAGTTCTTC
TRBJ2-3 - - TRBV30 CAWTSGTSTDTQYF TGTGCCTGGACCTCGGGTACTAGCACAGATACGCAGTATTTT
TRBJ1-4 - once TRBV7-6 CASSLNRSPGEKLFF TGTGCCAGCAGCTTGAACAGGTCCCCTGGGGAAAAACTGTTTTTT
TRBJ1-1 - - TRBV5-4 CASSLTGMNTEAFF TGTGCCAGCAGCCTTACAGGGATGAACACTGAAGCTTTCTTT
TRBJ1-4 TRBD1 - TRBV5-5 CASSLTTGGNEKLFF TGTGCCAGCAGCCTAACGACAGGGGGTAATGAAAAACTGTTTTTT